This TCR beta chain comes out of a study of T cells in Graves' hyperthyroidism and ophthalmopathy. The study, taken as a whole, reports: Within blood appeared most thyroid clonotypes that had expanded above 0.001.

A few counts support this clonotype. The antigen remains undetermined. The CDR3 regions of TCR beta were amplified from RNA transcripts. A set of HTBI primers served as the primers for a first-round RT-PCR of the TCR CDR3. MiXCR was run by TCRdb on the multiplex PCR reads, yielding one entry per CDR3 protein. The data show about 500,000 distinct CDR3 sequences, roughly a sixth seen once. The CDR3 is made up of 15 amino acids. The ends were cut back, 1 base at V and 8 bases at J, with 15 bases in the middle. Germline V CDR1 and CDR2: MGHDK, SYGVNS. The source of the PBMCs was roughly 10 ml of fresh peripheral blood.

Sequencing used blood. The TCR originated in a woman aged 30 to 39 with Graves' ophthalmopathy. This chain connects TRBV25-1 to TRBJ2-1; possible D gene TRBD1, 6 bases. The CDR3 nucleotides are TGTGCCAGCAGTGAATCGGACAGAAAATGGCATGAGCAGTTCTTC. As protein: CASSESDRKWHEQFF.